This TCR beta chain was retrieved from a study of identical twins. General study points: It was cross-sectional statistical analysis, not following the same donors, that the conclusions relied on. Carriage of fewer insertions was seen in abundant cord blood beta clonotypes, whereas memory repertoires showed none. Low generation-probability sequences were in excess among twin-shared out-of-frame alpha sequences.

The CDR3 is 15 amino acids. Per the germline V gene, CDR1 is SGHVS and CDR2 is FQNEAQ. Trimming cost V 4 bases and J 1 base, with 10 bases left between them. This clonotype was recorded at least ten times. What it recognizes is unknown. Template switching, a step in the protocol, added a universal primer site, and cDNA carried unique molecular identifiers. TCRdb analysed the 5' RACE reads with MiXCR anew, one entry per CDR3 protein. Among 500,000 to 700,000 distinct CDR3 sequences listed, just over 7% were seen once. This sample was shared with a second study, whose subject was yellow fever vaccine responses in identical twins.

This receptor was obtained from a young woman in good health. Sequences were obtained from PBMCs. The J gene is TRBJ1-4, the V gene TRBV7-8; D remains ambiguous. In nucleotides, the CDR3 is TGTGCCAGCAGCTCCAGGATCGTAACTAATGAAAAACTGTTTTTT. Residues: CASSSRIVTNEKLFF.